This T cell receptor (beta chain) was obtained from a study of graft-versus-host responses after intestinal transplantation. Some clones are missing from TCRdb's copy, which holds only in-frame ones; the method was immunoSEQ multiplex PCR. The sample includes around 50,000 clones, 65% to 85% seen only once; the top ten take approximately 0.46%. Study-wide results and limits: GvH clones were found in recipient marrow; some appeared first in ileum or blood.

The V end lost 2 bases, the J end lost 2 bases, and 14 bases lay between the germline ends. Per the germline V gene, CDR1 is SGHRS and CDR2 is YFSETQ. The CDR3 loop spans 15 amino acids. To note about this clone: Its antigen is unidentified.

This TCR came from a human donor who was the organ donor for an intestinal transplant. This chain links TRBV5-1 with TRBJ2-7; D is unresolved. Sequencing used unstimulated CD4+ T cells sorted from spleen or lymph node cells, obtained before transplant. The CDR3 reads CASSFGDRLPYEQYF. The CDR3 coding sequence is TGCGCCAGCAGCTTCGGAGACCGTTTGCCCTACGAGCAGTACTTC.